The T cell receptor (beta chain) under discussion was sequenced for a study of shared clonotypes between healthy human individuals (dated by TCRdb to the early 2020s). With regard to the full study: The cohort comprised a couple of women and three men aged 18 to 49 years. For each donor, three plates each were used for CD4 naive and CD4 memory, two plates were used for CD8 naive, and one plate was used for CD8 memory. The study deeply sequenced blood TCR repertoires of roughly five healthy adults to estimate repertoire size and the extent of clonotype sharing between individuals. Different laboratories and diverse techniques were used to prepare libraries and sequence TCR repertoires, to increase sequencing depth and limit assay-specific biases. Per donor, leukapheresis produced somewhere between about 0.8 and 9 billion PBMCs. Study-wide conclusions, independent of this receptor: Larger estimated clonotype richness was generally found for naive subsets than for memory subsets. Even with the large sequencing depth, rarefaction of the sorted-subset datasets indicated that sequencing was incomplete. When a handful of donors were compared, the shared fraction of clonotypes was about 5.2% for naive CD4, 3% to 4% for naive CD8, roughly 2.5% for memory CD4, and about 0.36% for memory CD8. Because the study included a small number of donors, the genetic and exposure-history diversity represented was limited. Compared with non-shared clonotypes, the clonotypes found in all four sorted-subset donors had higher generation probabilities. Pairwise subsampling indicated that sequencing depth was expected to affect the degree of clonotype sharing among donors. Sampling was restricted to blood, and TCR repertoires in tissues likely differ from the TCR repertoires found in blood.

V loses 5 bases of germline sequence and J loses 7 bases, and the interval between the two ends is 10 bases. Per the germline V gene, SGDLS is the CDR1 and YYNGEE is the CDR2. The cysteine opens and the phenylalanine closes a CDR3 of 13 amino acids. Only the CDR3 DNA stays, 39 bases, in frame from base 1. TCR CDR3 regions were amplified from genomic DNA by multiplex PCR using the deep immunoSEQ assay. Extracted genomic DNA from each cell subset was distributed evenly across all wells of several immunoSEQ 96-well plates, and each plate was treated as a replicate. Each replicate PCR for sorted subsets received around 200 ng genomic DNA, equal to some 32,000 T cell genomes. Purified libraries were quantified with a Qubit 3.0 fluorometer, sized on a Bioanalyzer 2100, and re-quantified with the KAPA Library Quantification kit. A separate single-read 150-cycle Illumina NextSeq 550 flow cell was used to sequence each immunoSEQ 96-well plate. Under the source paper's analysis protocol: Because only junctional sequences without quality scores were contained in the immunoSEQ output, filtering matching that applied to full-length reads could not be performed. To assign V/J genes and CDR3, sequences were annotated using PyIR, a Python wrapper for IgBLAST v1.9, with IMGT germline references. Reads were removed for weak V/J assignments (E-value above 1e-6), missing CDR3, stop codons, out-of-frame junctions, or ambiguous translated residues. V3J clonotypes were defined as sequences sharing an identical inferred V gene, J gene, and CDR3 amino acid sequence. Percentage overlap between repertoires was computed as shared unique clonotypes divided by the size of the smaller repertoire. Repertoire richness was assessed with RTK rarefaction, the Chao1 estimator, and Recon v2.1 estimates of unobserved clonotypes. OLGA was used to compute generation probabilities for all TCRbeta clonotypes that the gDNA method yielded from a few donors. TCRdb's version of the immuneACCESS table is confined to in-frame rearrangements and falls short of the full clone set. An unresolved V gene accounts for under half of the shortfall where checked; the remainder is of unknown origin. V and J calls plus clone size are reproduced from that table; the DNA served to infer D and trimming. For this sample there are under 2,500,000 clones; nearly 97% appear just once. The top ten hold roughly 0.13% of the sample.

The donors were healthy, HIV-negative adults with no recently reported acute infections or vaccinations. All donors were Caucasian adults living in Nashville, Tennessee, USA. Magnetic negative selection was used to enrich CD4+ T cells, after which naive cells were positively selected on CD45RA and the negative fraction became the memory subset. Blood was obtained by leukapheresis, after which PBMCs were separated by Ficoll-Histopaque density gradient centrifugation and cryopreserved in liquid nitrogen vapor phase. Purity and quantity of every magnetically sorted T cell population were checked by analytical flow cytometry. Each sorted fraction had its genomic DNA isolated and then quantified by UV absorbance on a Nanodrop 2000c. On this clone: Its antigen is unknown. No much larger clone exists at a distance of one base, and base qualities are not known.

The chain links TRBV9 with TRBJ1-6, and TRBD1 may be the D gene, going by 5 matching bases. The TCR originated in a man younger than 35 in good health. The material sequenced was naive CD4+ T cells sorted from blood. According to the study, the label for this sample's cell subset or site signals: CD45RA+ positively selected. The DNA sequence is as follows: TGTGCCAGCAGAGGGACGGGAAATTCACCCCTCCACTTT. Its product reads: CASRGTGNSPLHF.